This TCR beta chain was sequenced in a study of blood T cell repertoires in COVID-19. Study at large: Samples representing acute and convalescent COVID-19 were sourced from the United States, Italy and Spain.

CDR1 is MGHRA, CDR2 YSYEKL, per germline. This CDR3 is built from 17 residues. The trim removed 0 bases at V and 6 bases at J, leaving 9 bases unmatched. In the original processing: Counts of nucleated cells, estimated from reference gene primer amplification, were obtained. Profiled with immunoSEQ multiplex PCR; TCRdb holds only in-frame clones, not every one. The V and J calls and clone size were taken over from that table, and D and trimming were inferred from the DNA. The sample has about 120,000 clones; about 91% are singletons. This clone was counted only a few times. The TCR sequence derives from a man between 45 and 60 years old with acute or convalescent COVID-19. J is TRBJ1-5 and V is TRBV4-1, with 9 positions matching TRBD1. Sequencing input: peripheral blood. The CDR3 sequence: CASSQDRDTGGTQPQHF. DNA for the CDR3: TGCGCCAGCAGCCAAGATAGGGACACAGGGGGCACTCAGCCCCAGCATTTT.